This T cell receptor beta chain was sequenced in a study of human T cells and chemical hapten exposure (dated by TCRdb to the early 2020s). Regarding the complete study: For sensitization, 2% DPC in acetone was applied to a roughly 2 cm by roughly 2 cm area of upper inner arm skin. Patch testing on the upper back used Finn chambers containing 0.01% DPC, with scoring done after 6 days according to International Contact Dermatitis Research Group standards. Approximately 28 alopecia patients provided blood for TCR sequencing at one to four time points (pre-sensitization, 2, 6 and 24 weeks). Throughout the study period of roughly 24 weeks, patients also received therapeutic DPC doses to the scalp every week. Libraries were pooled for sequencing, and variation in per-sample TCR yields was attributed mainly to small differences in library volumes within the pool. This study followed changes in the peripheral blood TCR repertoire in vivo during primary and secondary sensitization of alopecia patients to the hapten diphenylcyclopropenone (DPC). Most of the patients in the cohort were female, and the cohort covered alopecia areata with under or over 50% scalp involvement, alopecia totalis and alopecia universalis. Blood samples were taken from patients before sensitization (week 0) and then at 2, 6 and about 24 weeks after DPC sensitization.

This clonotype was detected ten times or more. Its specific antigen is unknown. No per-base quality is available; no much larger clone lies one base away. Libraries were built with RACE. TCRdb shows the sequencer as NextSeq 500. Library preparation attached unique molecular identifiers to individual cDNA molecules for quantitative, reproducible TCR counting. Both TCR alpha and TCR beta chains were sequenced from each blood RNA sample. Processing in the source paper ran as follows. A median of about 87,000 TCRs per sample was observed, with a range of about 23,224 to 750,000. V, J and CDR3 annotation of the TCR reads was carried out using the Decombinator software suite. For the PS versus PT1 abundance plots, all samples were subsampled to the same number of TCRs (28,000). Expanded TCRs were defined as absent before sensitization and observed at least eight times at the 2-week time point. TCRdb's own reprocessing of the public reads used fastp at Q25 and MiXCR and kept productive beta chains. Rows matching on CDR3 protein sequence are summarized as one entry with the most common DNA and genes. These V and J calls rely on TCRdb rather than the paper's analysis. The sample records tens of thousands of distinct CDR3 sequences, approximately 12% of which are singletons. The ten largest clones add up to roughly 1.3% of the sample.

Overall study outcomes, separate from this receptor: DPC sensitization did not change the number of TCRs with a frequency above 1 in 1000, and there was no evidence of changes in global repertoire structure. After repeated subsampling, changes were observed in the strength of the expansion versus patch-test correlation and in the threshold at which the correlation became significant. Significantly more large CDR3 similarity clusters were formed by expanded TCRs than by pre-sensitization or healthy control sets, consistent with antigen-driven responses. A positive correlation was found between the number of PT1 expanded TCRs and patch test score, with significance reached at thresholds 8, 16 and 32 but not 4. Because every patient had alopecia, a presumed autoimmune disease, the patients' immune response might differ from that of healthy individuals.

Taken with the paper, the label for time point translates to: patch test 3, about 24 weeks after DPC sensitization. The label giving this sample's treatment or condition can be read as: therapeutic diphenylcyclopropenone sensitization with weekly scalp DPC. At every patch-test visit, the blood draw took place before the patch test was put on. To be eligible, patients had to be aged 18 to 70, diagnosed with alopecia and judged suitable for DPC therapy, while pregnant patients were excluded. Total RNA was isolated from unfractionated whole blood collected in Tempus Blood RNA tubes. Trimming removed 5 bases from V and 1 base from J, leaving 9 bases between the germline ends. From the germline V gene, CDR1 is SGHVS and CDR2 is FNYEAQ. Counted from cysteine to phenylalanine, this CDR3 has 15 amino acids. Left in the record is the CDR3 DNA by itself, 45 bases read in frame from the first base.

This clonotype originated in a woman aged 45-60 years with alopecia areata. Some clones in this sample may be carry-over from other donors' samples. Material: whole blood, obtained in connection with sensitization to the hapten diphenylcyclopropenone (DPC). The V and J segments used are TRBV7-6 and TRBJ2-6; the D gene is not confidently resolved. In nucleotide form, the sequence is TGTGCCAGCAGCCCTAGGGATTCTGGGGCCAACGTCCTGACTTTC. This translates into CASSPRDSGANVLTF.